This T cell receptor beta chain appears in the sequencing data of a study of blood T cell repertoires in COVID-19. The wider study: Some COVID-19 samples were acute and others convalescent; all came from the United States, Italy and Spain. In each case, the material was cDNA or gDNA derived from T cells, B-cell-depleted T cells, or PBMCs.

In the original processing: Amplifying reference gene primers gave estimates of nucleated cell counts. The repertoire was sequenced with immunoSEQ multiplex PCR; TCRdb's copy has only in-frame clones and lacks some. That table gives V, J and clone size, and the DNA gave D and trimming. The data show under 300,000 clones, roughly 90% seen once. This receptor was identified in a woman aged 25 to 45 with active or convalescent COVID-19. Material for sequencing was peripheral blood.

CDR3 loop: CSASRQGAENTEAFF. The CDR3 nucleotides read TGCAGTGCTAGTCGTCAGGGGGCCGAAAACACTGAAGCTTTCTTT. The J gene is TRBJ1-1, the V gene TRBV20-1, with TRBD1 identical over 8 bases. Germline assignment: CDR1 DFQATT and CDR2 SNEGSKA (reference sequence). This CDR3 has 15 amino acids. Trimming cost V 3 bases and J 2 bases; bases outside gene matches: 8.